The 11 T cell receptor beta chains reported below all come from one sample, sequenced in a study of CD8 T cells in ankylosing spondylitis (dated by TCRdb to the late 2010s). Library construction relied on 5' RACE. For sequencing, an Illumina HiSeq 2500 was employed. TCRdb passed the public sequencing reads through fastp at Q25 and MiXCR, retaining productive beta sequences. Rows are combined by CDR3 protein, so each entry shows the most common genes and DNA. Across this sample there are a few hundred thousand distinct CDR3 sequences, with 20% seen only once. The ten largest clones represent less than 15% of the sample. Sequencing input: blood, either unsorted or a sorted T cell fraction (not recorded which). The receptor source for this set is a male donor with ankylosing spondylitis or in good health (not recorded which).

This chain connects TRBV11-1 to TRBJ2-2, with 13 bases identical to TRBD2. Germline values: CDR1 SGHAT, CDR2 FQDESV (reference sequence). V trimming: 10 bases; J trimming: 0 bases; junction bases outside the gene matches: 14. The CDR3 loop spans 19 amino acids. The CDR3 is CATPTPGLAGASNTGELFF. In DNA form, the CDR3 reads TGTGCCACCCCGACCCCCGGACTAGCGGGGGCCTCGAACACCGGGGAGCTGTTTTTT. Looking up the rest from reference TRBV11-1 and TRBJ2-2 gives the full variable domain: EAEVAQSPRYKITEKSQAVAFWCDPISGHATLYWYRQILGQGPELLVQFQDESVVDDSQLPKDRFSAERLKGVDSTLKIQPAELGDSAMYLCATPTPGLAGASNTGELFFGEGSRLTVL.

The rearrangement uses TRBV7-6 and TRBJ2-5; 8 nucleotides match TRBD2. Losses at the gene ends were 1 base for V and 3 bases for J; bases not matched to a gene: 4. This CDR3 is 15 amino acids long. Per the germline V gene, CDR1 is SGHVS and CDR2 is FNYEAQ. CDR3 protein: CASSLEAGAKETQYF. The DNA for the CDR3 is TGTGCCAGCAGCTTAGAAGCGGGGGCGAAAGAGACCCAGTACTTC.

This chain's CDR3 is CASSQEPRGGTGELFF. In DNA form, the CDR3 reads TGTGCCAGCAGCCAAGAGCCGCGGGGGGGCACCGGGGAGCTGTTTTTT. This sequence joins TRBV3-1 and TRBJ2-2; 9 bases align to TRBD2. The V gene end was trimmed by 0 bases and the J gene end by 4 bases; junction bases not matched to a gene: 3. The CDR3 consists of 16 residues. Germline CDR1 and CDR2: LGHDT and YNNKEL (reference sequence).

The sample holds a few counts of this clonotype. This rearrangement joins TRBV15 to TRBJ2-7, with D hard to call. The CDR3 contains 15 residues. Between the trimmed V and J ends, which lost 0 bases and 0 bases, there was a span of 9 bases. Germline-derived CDR1 and CDR2 are LNHNV and YYDKDF (reference sequence). DNA of the CDR3: TGTGCCACCAGCAGAGACCGGACGGACTCCTACGAGCAGTACTTC. This sequence encodes CATSRDRTDSYEQYF. The full variable domain, its missing parts supplied by reference TRBV15 and TRBJ2-7, is DAMVIQNPRYQVTQFGKPVTLSCSQTLNHNVMYWYQQKSSQAPKLLFHYYDKDFNNEADTPDNFQSRRPNTSFCFLDIRSPGLGDTAMYLCATSRDRTDSYEQYFGPGTRLTVT.

This clonotype has just a few counts. V is TRBV6-5 and J is TRBJ2-5, with D perhaps TRBD2 (5 bases). V lost 0 bases, J lost 4 bases, and 12 bases lay in between. Germline assignment: CDR1 MNHEY and CDR2 SVGAGI. The CDR3 runs to 15 residues. The DNA of the CDR3 is TGTGCCAGCAGTTACTCGGGGTCGGCGGGAGAGACCCAGTACTTC. Protein product: CASSYSGSAGETQYF.

This chain links TRBV7-3 with TRBJ2-2, with no clear D. The CDR3 runs 13 residues. Germline values: CDR1 SGHTA, CDR2 FQGTGA. Trimming took off 4 bases at V and 6 bases at J, with 9 bases between the two ends. Written as DNA, the CDR3 is TGTGCCAGCAGCTCCCTTGGGCCCGGGGAGCTGTTTTTT. It translates to CASSSLGPGELFF.

The chain combines TRBV10-1 with TRBJ2-2; unclear D gene. Looked up from germline, CDR1 is WNHNN and CDR2 is SYGVQD (reference sequence). This CDR3 is 14 amino acids long. Trimming left V 6 bases short and J 4 bases short, with 12 bases between. In DNA form, the CDR3 reads TGCGCCAGCAGCTTGGACCCTGTCACCGGGGAGCTGTTTTTT. This codes for CASSLDPVTGELFF.

In this sample, this clonotype turned up a few times. V gene TRBV5-1 combines with J gene TRBJ2-1, with 12 positions matching TRBD2. V lost 3 bases to trimming and J lost 8 bases; unmatched junction nucleotides: 6. This CDR3 is 15 amino acids long. Germline CDR1 reads SGHRS; CDR2 reads YFSETQ. This CDR3 reads CASSSGTSGRYEQFF. In DNA form, the CDR3 reads TGCGCCAGCAGCTCCGGGACTAGCGGGCGCTATGAGCAGTTCTTC.

This clonotype was detected a few times. This chain links TRBV5-1 with TRBJ1-4; 10 nucleotides match TRBD1. The V segment lost 3 bases and the J segment 1 base; nucleotides outside the gene matches: 0. In germline, CDR1 is SGHRS, CDR2 YFSETQ. The CDR3 covers 15 residues. CDR3 sequence reads: CASSWTGGTNEKLFF. Written as DNA, the CDR3 is TGCGCCAGCAGCTGGACAGGGGGAACTAATGAAAAACTGTTTTTT.

This clonotype occurred a few times. V usage is TRBV10-3 and J usage is TRBJ2-2; 9 bases line up with TRBD1. The CDR3 covers 17 residues. The V gene's germline CDR1 is ENHRY and CDR2 SYGVKD. J was trimmed by 5 bases and V by 2 bases; bases with no gene match: 9. The DNA for the CDR3 is TGTGCCATCAGTGAGCCTGACACAGGGGGCTTGACCGGGGAGCTGTTTTTT. This gives the protein CAISEPDTGGLTGELFF.

This clonotype was seen many times. The chain couples TRBV12-3 or TRBV12-4 to TRBJ2-7, with 8 nucleotides matching TRBD2. The CDR3 loop spans 15 amino acids. V was pared by 3 bases and J by 7 bases, with 11 bases of the junction left unmatched. CDR3 bases: TGTGCCAGCAGTTTTTGGCGGGGGGAGGTAGTGGAGCAGTACTTC. This gives the protein CASSFWRGEVVEQYF.